These T cell receptor beta chains were read from a single sample in a study of cytomegalovirus exposure and HLA in healthy donors. Generated by immunoSEQ multiplex PCR, the TCRdb table keeps only in-frame clones and is missing some. In the table there are 200,000 to 250,000 clones, approximately 80% of which are singletons. Sequenced: PBMCs. Source of these receptors: a woman in her forties in good health and CMV-seronegative. The CDR3 runs from the conserved cysteine through the conserved F or W. D genes are given only for firm matches. Clone size, where shown, is once, few, many, or a class for clones that have expanded.

V gene: TRBV5-5
clone size: -
D gene: -
J gene: TRBJ1-6
CDR3 protein: CASRGGPAGPLHF
CDR3 DNA: TGTGCCAGCAGGGGCGGGCCAGCCGGGCCCCTCCACTTT

V gene: TRBV2
clone size: -
D gene: -
J gene: TRBJ2-5
CDR3 protein: CASIVGRASGTQYF
CDR3 DNA: TGTGCCAGCATAGTAGGCAGGGCCTCGGGGACCCAGTACTTC

V gene: TRBV4-2
clone size: -
D gene: -
J gene: TRBJ2-2
CDR3 protein: CASSHGDGGELFF
CDR3 DNA: TGTGCCAGCAGCCATGGAGATGGCGGGGAGCTGTTTTTT

V gene: TRBV10-3
clone size: -
D gene: TRBD1
J gene: TRBJ1-1
CDR3 protein: CAISRTDRGYPEAFF
CDR3 DNA: TGTGCCATCAGTCGCACGGACAGGGGATATCCTGAAGCTTTCTTT

V gene: TRBV5-4
clone size: -
D gene: -
J gene: TRBJ2-3
CDR3 protein: CASSLAPGREDTQYF
CDR3 DNA: TGTGCCAGCAGCTTGGCCCCAGGACGGGAAGATACGCAGTATTTT

V gene: TRBV4-3
clone size: -
D gene: -
J gene: TRBJ2-1
CDR3 protein: CASSQRTASNNEQFF
CDR3 DNA: TGCGCCAGCAGCCAAAGGACAGCCTCCAACAATGAGCAGTTCTTC

V gene: TRBV5-4
clone size: -
D gene: TRBD2
J gene: TRBJ2-3
CDR3 protein: CASSLELAGGLWTDTQYF
CDR3 DNA: TGTGCCAGCAGCTTGGAGCTAGCGGGGGGGCTTTGGACAGATACGCAGTATTTT

V gene: TRBV4-3
clone size: -
D gene: -
J gene: TRBJ2-3
CDR3 protein: CASSQDRGSFRTDTQYF
CDR3 DNA: TGCGCCAGCAGCCAAGATCGGGGTAGCTTCCGCACAGATACGCAGTATTTT

V gene: TRBV13
clone size: -
D gene: -
J gene: TRBJ2-2
CDR3 protein: CASSLGLAGELFF
CDR3 DNA: TGTGCCAGCAGCTTAGGCCTTGCCGGGGAGCTGTTTTTT

V gene: TRBV19
clone size: -
D gene: -
J gene: TRBJ2-1
CDR3 protein: CASSFLAGPPFF
CDR3 DNA: TGTGCCAGTAGCTTCCTGGCGGGACCCCCGTTCTTC

V gene: TRBV30
clone size: once
D gene: -
J gene: TRBJ1-1
CDR3 protein: CAWETGTNTEAFF
CDR3 DNA: TGTGCCTGGGAGACAGGAACTAACACTGAAGCTTTCTTT

V gene: TRBV30
clone size: -
D gene: TRBD1
J gene: TRBJ2-7
CDR3 protein: CATSTGGVDEQYF
CDR3 DNA: TGTGCCACTTCGACAGGGGGGGTCGACGAGCAGTACTTC

V gene: TRBV6-6
clone size: once
D gene: -
J gene: TRBJ1-2
CDR3 protein: CASGESTVSNYGYTF
CDR3 DNA: TGTGCCAGCGGCGAATCGACAGTTTCTAACTATGGCTACACCTTC

V gene: TRBV7-8
clone size: once
D gene: -
J gene: TRBJ1-1
CDR3 protein: CASSLEAAGNTEAFF
CDR3 DNA: TGTGCCAGCAGCTTAGAGGCCGCGGGGAACACTGAAGCTTTCTTT

V gene: TRBV9
clone size: -
D gene: TRBD1
J gene: TRBJ1-2
CDR3 protein: CASSVGTGGPYGYTF
CDR3 DNA: TGTGCCAGCAGCGTGGGGACAGGGGGCCCTTATGGCTACACCTTC

V gene: TRBV18
clone size: -
D gene: TRBD2
J gene: TRBJ2-3
CDR3 protein: CASSPIAGDSTDTQYF
CDR3 DNA: TGTGCCAGCTCACCAATAGCGGGGGATAGCACAGATACGCAGTATTTT

V gene: TRBV6-5
clone size: -
D gene: -
J gene: TRBJ1-1
CDR3 protein: CASSLKGGRGTEAFF
CDR3 DNA: TGTGCCAGCAGTCTCAAGGGTGGGAGAGGCACTGAAGCTTTCTTT

V gene: TRBV9
clone size: -
D gene: TRBD1
J gene: TRBJ2-1
CDR3 protein: CASSPGQGPYNEQFF
CDR3 DNA: TGTGCCAGCAGCCCGGGACAGGGGCCTTACAATGAGCAGTTCTTC

V gene: TRBV28
clone size: -
D gene: TRBD1
J gene: TRBJ1-2
CDR3 protein: CASSLGTGGAYGYTF
CDR3 DNA: TGTGCCAGCAGTCTGGGGACAGGGGGCGCCTATGGCTACACCTTC

V gene: TRBV5-1
clone size: -
D gene: TRBD1
J gene: TRBJ1-6
CDR3 protein: CASSSGDRGNSPLHF
CDR3 DNA: TGCGCCAGCAGCTCCGGGGACAGGGGGAATTCACCCCTCCACTTT

V gene: TRBV2
clone size: -
D gene: -
J gene: TRBJ2-7
CDR3 protein: CASSPLYEQYF
CDR3 DNA: TGTGCCAGCAGTCCCCTCTACGAGCAGTACTTC

V gene: TRBV19
clone size: -
D gene: TRBD1
J gene: TRBJ1-5
CDR3 protein: CASTPRRDRAIQPQHF
CDR3 DNA: TGTGCCAGTACCCCGCGACGGGACAGGGCGATTCAGCCCCAGCATTTT

V gene: TRBV9
clone size: -
D gene: -
J gene: TRBJ2-1
CDR3 protein: CASSVVVGGQQFF
CDR3 DNA: TGTGCCAGCAGCGTAGTGGTCGGGGGGCAGCAGTTCTTC

V gene: TRBV19
clone size: -
D gene: -
J gene: TRBJ2-7
CDR3 protein: CASSNVGVGAYEQYF
CDR3 DNA: TGTGCCAGTAGTAATGTGGGAGTTGGGGCCTACGAGCAGTACTTC

V gene: TRBV6-1
clone size: -
D gene: -
J gene: TRBJ2-7
CDR3 protein: CASSVHREGYEQYF
CDR3 DNA: TGTGCCAGCAGTGTTCACAGGGAAGGGTACGAGCAGTACTTC

V gene: TRBV10-3
clone size: -
D gene: -
J gene: TRBJ2-7
CDR3 protein: CAISDDGRGSHEQYF
CDR3 DNA: TGTGCCATCAGTGACGACGGCAGGGGCTCCCACGAGCAGTACTTC

V gene: TRBV6-6
clone size: -
D gene: -
J gene: TRBJ1-1
CDR3 protein: CASSYSEGGNTEAFF
CDR3 DNA: TGTGCCAGCAGTTACTCGGAAGGGGGAAACACTGAAGCTTTCTTT

V gene: TRBV18
clone size: -
D gene: TRBD2
J gene: TRBJ2-1
CDR3 protein: CASSPGGTRSFEQFF
CDR3 DNA: TGTGCCAGCTCACCTGGGGGGACTAGATCTTTTGAGCAGTTCTTC

V gene: TRBV7-6
clone size: -
D gene: TRBD2
J gene: TRBJ2-3
CDR3 protein: CASSLYRGGSTDTQYF
CDR3 DNA: TGTGCCAGCAGCTTATACCGGGGGGGTAGCACAGATACGCAGTATTTT

V gene: TRBV11-3
clone size: -
D gene: TRBD2
J gene: TRBJ2-5
CDR3 protein: CASSLAGREEETQYF
CDR3 DNA: TGTGCCAGCAGCTTGGCAGGTCGGGAGGAAGAGACCCAGTACTTC

V gene: TRBV27
clone size: -
D gene: -
J gene: TRBJ1-3
CDR3 protein: CASRLTRASGNTIYF
CDR3 DNA: TGTGCCAGCAGGCTAACGAGGGCTAGTGGAAACACCATATATTTT

V gene: TRBV5-1
clone size: once
D gene: TRBD1
J gene: TRBJ1-2
CDR3 protein: CASSYLLDRANYGYTF
CDR3 DNA: TGCGCCAGCAGCTACCTATTAGACAGGGCTAACTATGGCTACACCTTC

V gene: TRBV4-1
clone size: once
D gene: TRBD1
J gene: TRBJ2-1
CDR3 protein: CASSDPTIGQGHEQFF
CDR3 DNA: TGCGCCAGCAGCGACCCTACTATTGGACAGGGTCATGAGCAGTTCTTC

V gene: TRBV7-6
clone size: once
D gene: -
J gene: TRBJ2-7
CDR3 protein: CASSLWSSGQNYEQYF
CDR3 DNA: TGTGCCAGCAGCTTATGGTCCAGCGGACAGAACTACGAGCAGTACTTC

V gene: TRBV27
clone size: -
D gene: TRBD1
J gene: TRBJ1-1
CDR3 protein: CASSLVGQGRGNTEAFF
CDR3 DNA: TGTGCCAGCAGTTTAGTAGGACAGGGGAGAGGGAACACTGAAGCTTTCTTT

V gene: TRBV30
clone size: -
D gene: TRBD1
J gene: TRBJ1-5
CDR3 protein: CAWSEGTGNGQPQHF
CDR3 DNA: TGTGCCTGGAGTGAGGGGACAGGGAATGGTCAGCCCCAGCATTTT

V gene: TRBV7-8
clone size: -
D gene: -
J gene: TRBJ2-3
CDR3 protein: CASSPQTDTQYF
CDR3 DNA: TGTGCCAGCAGCCCACAAACAGATACGCAGTATTTT

V gene: TRBV7-9
clone size: few
D gene: -
J gene: TRBJ1-3
CDR3 protein: CASSFLFSGNTIYF
CDR3 DNA: TGTGCCAGCAGCTTTCTATTCTCTGGAAACACCATATATTTT

V gene: TRBV5-1
clone size: -
D gene: TRBD1
J gene: TRBJ1-1
CDR3 protein: CASSSGQSHAQAFF
CDR3 DNA: TGCGCCAGCAGCTCGGGACAGTCCCACGCCCAAGCTTTCTTT

V gene: TRBV29-1
clone size: -
D gene: -
J gene: TRBJ1-1
CDR3 protein: CSVEGGGTEAFF
CDR3 DNA: TGCAGCGTTGAAGGGGGGGGCACTGAAGCTTTCTTT

V gene: TRBV7-3
clone size: -
D gene: -
J gene: TRBJ1-2
CDR3 protein: CASALPNFNYGYTF
CDR3 DNA: TGTGCCAGCGCCCTCCCAAACTTTAACTATGGCTACACCTTC

V gene: TRBV25-1
clone size: -
D gene: -
J gene: TRBJ2-7
CDR3 protein: CASSGGSWAAEQYF
CDR3 DNA: TGTGCCAGCAGTGGGGGCTCTTGGGCAGCCGAGCAGTACTTC